Shown below are 5 T cell receptor beta chains from a single sample sequenced in a study of T-cell memory formation after mild COVID-19. TCRdb ran MiXCR on the 5' RACE reads and lists one entry per CDR3 protein. Of over 120,000 distinct CDR3 sequences in the sample, roughly 24% were seen once. The source material was PBMCs or a T cell subset sorted from them (not recorded which). These receptors came from an adult woman who had mild COVID-19 (a few samples of this study predate the infection). Cell type and time point are not known.

By share, this clonotype counts as medium-sized (0.01 to 0.1%). The V gene is TRBV29-1, the J gene TRBJ2-1, with a weak D call TRBD2 (6 bases). Germline CDR1 is SQVTM and CDR2 is ANQGSEA. Trimming stripped 5 bases from V and 7 bases from J, with 6 bases between. The CDR3 length is 10 residues. The CDR3 region has the DNA TGCAGCGTTCGGGGGAATGAGCAGTTCTTC. This codes for CSVRGNEQFF.

This clonotype was picked up a small number of times. The V call is TRBV20-1, the J call TRBJ1-2; 9 bases align to TRBD1. CDR1 DFQATT and CDR2 SNEGSKA come from the germline V gene (reference sequence). The CDR3 consists of 16 residues. Trimming cost V 0 bases and J 2 bases; bases outside gene matches: 7. The CDR3 spells CSARDTPTGGNYGYTF. For the CDR3, the DNA is TGCAGTGCTAGAGATACACCCACAGGGGGCAACTATGGCTACACCTTC.

V and J are TRBV11-2 and TRBJ2-7; 7 bases are shared with TRBD2. The ends lost 7 bases at V and 5 bases at J; junction bases unmatched: 11. This CDR3 region has 14 residues. Germline V gene sequence: CDR1 SGHAT, CDR2 FQNNGV. DNA for the CDR3: TGTGCCAGCACAGGCGGGAGACCATTCCACGAGCAGTACTTC. It yields the protein CASTGGRPFHEQYF.

This clonotype was detected a few times. V usage is TRBV4-1 and J usage is TRBJ1-6, with D possibly being TRBD1 (5 bases). CDR3 size: 17 residues. Looked up from germline, CDR1 is MGHRA and CDR2 is YSYEKL. Trimming shortened V by 0 bases and J by 10 bases, and 19 bases separated the two germline ends. The CDR3 sequence is CASSQEIPGTIVSPLHF. The CDR3 region has the DNA TGCGCCAGCAGCCAAGAAATCCCCGGGACGATTGTATCACCCCTCCACTTT.

In this sample, this clonotype turned up a few times. The chain joins TRBV27 to TRBJ1-5; D is unclear. This CDR3 has 14 residues. Germline V CDR1 and CDR2: MNHEY, SMNVEV (reference sequence). Trimming removed 2 bases at V and 3 bases at J, with 8 bases between. CDR3 coding DNA: TGTGCCAGCAGTTTACCAGGTTTCAATCAGCCCCAGCATTTT. It is translated as CASSLPGFNQPQHF.